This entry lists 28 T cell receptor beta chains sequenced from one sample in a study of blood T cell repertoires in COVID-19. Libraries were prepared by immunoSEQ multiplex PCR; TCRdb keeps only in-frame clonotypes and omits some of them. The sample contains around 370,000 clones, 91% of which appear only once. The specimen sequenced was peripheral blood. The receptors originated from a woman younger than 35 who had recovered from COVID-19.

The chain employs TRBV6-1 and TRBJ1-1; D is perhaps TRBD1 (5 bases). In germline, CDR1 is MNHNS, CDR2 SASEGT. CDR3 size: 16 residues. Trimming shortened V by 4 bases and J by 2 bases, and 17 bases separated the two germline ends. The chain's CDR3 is CASSAGRGADNTEAFF. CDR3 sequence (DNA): TGTGCCAGCAGTGCCGGGAGAGGGGCCGATAACACTGAAGCTTTCTTT.

The chain's CDR3 is CASSLRAGGFSEQFF. CDR3 coding DNA: TGTGCCAGCAGCTTAAGGGCGGGAGGGTTTAGTGAGCAGTTCTTC. The chain employs TRBV11-3 and TRBJ2-1, with 9 bases fitting TRBD2. The V gene end was trimmed by 2 bases and the J gene end by 9 bases; junction bases not matched to a gene: 8. CDR1 is SGHNT, CDR2 YENEEA, per germline. This CDR3 has 15 amino acids.

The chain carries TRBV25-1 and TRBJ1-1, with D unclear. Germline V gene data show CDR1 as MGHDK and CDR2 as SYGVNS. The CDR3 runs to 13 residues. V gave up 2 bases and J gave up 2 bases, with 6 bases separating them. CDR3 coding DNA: TGTGCCAGCAGTGAACTCCCCAACACTGAAGCTTTCTTT. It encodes CASSELPNTEAFF.

Here the CDR3 reads CASQTGGNGELFF. The CDR3 DNA reads TGTGCCAGTCAGACAGGGGGGAACGGGGAGCTGTTTTTT. V is TRBV6-5 and J is TRBJ2-2, with 9 bases lining up with TRBD1. With 9 bases clipped from V and 7 bases from J, the junction kept 6 bases outside the gene matches. The CDR3 covers 13 residues. The germline V gene encodes CDR1 MNHEY and CDR2 SVGAGI.

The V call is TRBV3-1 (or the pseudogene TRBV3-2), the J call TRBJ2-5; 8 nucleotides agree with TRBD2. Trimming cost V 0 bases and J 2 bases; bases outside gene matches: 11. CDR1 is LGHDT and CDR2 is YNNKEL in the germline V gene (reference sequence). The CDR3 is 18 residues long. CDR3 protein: CASSQDHPRLARQETQYF. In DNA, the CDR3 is TGTGCCAGCAGCCAAGATCACCCTAGACTAGCGAGACAAGAGACCCAGTACTTC.

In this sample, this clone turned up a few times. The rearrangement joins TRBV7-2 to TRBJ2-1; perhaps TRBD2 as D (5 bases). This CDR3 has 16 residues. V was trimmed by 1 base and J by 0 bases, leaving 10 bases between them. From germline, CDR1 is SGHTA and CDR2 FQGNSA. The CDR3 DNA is TGTGCCAGCAGCTTAGATTCGGGGAGCTCCTACAATGAGCAGTTCTTC. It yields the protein CASSLDSGSSYNEQFF.

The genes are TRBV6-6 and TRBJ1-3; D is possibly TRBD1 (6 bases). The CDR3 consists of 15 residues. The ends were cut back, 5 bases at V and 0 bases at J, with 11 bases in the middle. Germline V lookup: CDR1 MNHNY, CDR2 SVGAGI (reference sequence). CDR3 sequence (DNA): TGTGCCAGCAGTGGACAGCGGTACTCTGGAAACACCATATATTTT. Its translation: CASSGQRYSGNTIYF.

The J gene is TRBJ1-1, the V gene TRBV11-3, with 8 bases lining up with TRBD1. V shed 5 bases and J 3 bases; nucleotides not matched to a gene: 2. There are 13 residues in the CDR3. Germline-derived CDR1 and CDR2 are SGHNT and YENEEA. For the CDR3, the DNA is TGTGCCAGCAGCACGGACAGGGACACTGAAGCTTTCTTT. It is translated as CASSTDRDTEAFF.

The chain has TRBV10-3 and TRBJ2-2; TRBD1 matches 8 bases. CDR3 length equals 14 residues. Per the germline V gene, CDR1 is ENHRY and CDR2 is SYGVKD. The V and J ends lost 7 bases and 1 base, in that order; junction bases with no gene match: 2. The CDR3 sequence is CAITQGGNTGELFF. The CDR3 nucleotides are TGTGCCATCACACAGGGGGGGAACACCGGGGAGCTGTTTTTT.

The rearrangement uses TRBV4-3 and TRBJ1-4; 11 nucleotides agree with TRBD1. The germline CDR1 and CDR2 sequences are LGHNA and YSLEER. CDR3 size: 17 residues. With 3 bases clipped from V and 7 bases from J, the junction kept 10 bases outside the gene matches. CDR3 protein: CASSHLGTGGRGEKLFF. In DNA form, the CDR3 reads TGCGCCAGCAGCCACCTCGGGACAGGGGGTCGCGGTGAAAAACTGTTTTTT.

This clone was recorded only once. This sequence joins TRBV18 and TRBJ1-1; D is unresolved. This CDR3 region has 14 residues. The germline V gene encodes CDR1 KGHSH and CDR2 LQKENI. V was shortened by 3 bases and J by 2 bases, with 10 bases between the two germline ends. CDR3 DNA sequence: TGTGCCAGCTCACCCGATTCGCGCAACACTGAAGCTTTCTTT. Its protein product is CASSPDSRNTEAFF.

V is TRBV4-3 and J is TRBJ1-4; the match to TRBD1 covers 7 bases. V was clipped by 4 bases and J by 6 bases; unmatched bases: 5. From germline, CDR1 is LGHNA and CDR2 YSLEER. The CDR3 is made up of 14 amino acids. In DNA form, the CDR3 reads TGCGCCAGCAGCCCCGGGACAGTTTATGAAAAACTGTTTTTT. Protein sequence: CASSPGTVYEKLFF.

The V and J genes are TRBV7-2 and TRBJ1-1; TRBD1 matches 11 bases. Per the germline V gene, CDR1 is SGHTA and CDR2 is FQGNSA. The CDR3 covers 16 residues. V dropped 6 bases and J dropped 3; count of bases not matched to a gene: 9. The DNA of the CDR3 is TGTGCCAGCAGTAGGACAGGGGGCCTTCTTGACACTGAAGCTTTCTTT. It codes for CASSRTGGLLDTEAFF.

The CDR3 DNA reads as TGTGCCAGCAGCTTAGAGTCGACTAGCGAGCAGTACGTC. Translating gives CASSLESTSEQYV. V usage is TRBV11-3 and J usage is TRBJ2-7; tentative D call: TRBD2 (6 bases). CDR3 length: 13 residues. V dropped 0 bases and J dropped 6 bases, with 9 bases sitting between them. In germline, CDR1 is SGHNT, CDR2 YENEEA.

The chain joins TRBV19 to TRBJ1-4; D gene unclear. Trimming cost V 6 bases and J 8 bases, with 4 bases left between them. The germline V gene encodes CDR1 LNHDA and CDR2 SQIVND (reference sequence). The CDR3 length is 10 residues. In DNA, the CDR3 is TGTGCCAGTAGACACGAAAAACTGTTTTTT. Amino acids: CASRHEKLFF.

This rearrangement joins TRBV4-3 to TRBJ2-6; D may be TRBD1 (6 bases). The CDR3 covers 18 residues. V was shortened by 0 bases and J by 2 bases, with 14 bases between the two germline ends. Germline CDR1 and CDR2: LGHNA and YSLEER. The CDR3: CASSQELGHRAGANVLTF. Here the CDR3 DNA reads TGCGCCAGCAGCCAAGAACTAGGGCACAGGGCTGGGGCCAACGTCCTGACTTTC.

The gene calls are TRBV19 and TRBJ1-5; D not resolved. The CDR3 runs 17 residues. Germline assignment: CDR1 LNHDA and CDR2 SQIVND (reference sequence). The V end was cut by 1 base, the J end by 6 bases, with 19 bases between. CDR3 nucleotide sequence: TGTGCCAGTAGTATAGGGTCGGAGAAACGGGATTTTCAGCCCCAGCATTTT. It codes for CASSIGSEKRDFQPQHF.

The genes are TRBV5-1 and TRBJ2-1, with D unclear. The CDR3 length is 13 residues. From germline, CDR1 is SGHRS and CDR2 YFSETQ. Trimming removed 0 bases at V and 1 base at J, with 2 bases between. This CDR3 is CASSLASYNEQFF. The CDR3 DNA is TGCGCCAGCAGCTTGGCTTCCTACAATGAGCAGTTCTTC.

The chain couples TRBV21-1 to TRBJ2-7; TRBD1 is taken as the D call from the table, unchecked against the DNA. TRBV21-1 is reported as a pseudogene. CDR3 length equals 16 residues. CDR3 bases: TGTGCCAGCAGCAAAGAAAGGGACAGGGCCTCCTACGAGCAGTACGTC. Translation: CASSKERDRASYEQYV.

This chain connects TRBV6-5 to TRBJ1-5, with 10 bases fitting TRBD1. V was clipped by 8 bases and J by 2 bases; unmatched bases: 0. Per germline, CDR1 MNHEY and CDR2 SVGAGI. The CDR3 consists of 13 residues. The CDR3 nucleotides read TGTGCCAGCGGGACAGGGGGCAATCAGCCCCAGCATTTT. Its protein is CASGTGGNQPQHF.

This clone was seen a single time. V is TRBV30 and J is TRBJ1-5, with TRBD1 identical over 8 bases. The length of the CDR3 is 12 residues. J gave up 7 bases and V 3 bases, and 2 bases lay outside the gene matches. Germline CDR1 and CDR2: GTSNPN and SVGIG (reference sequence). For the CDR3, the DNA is TGTGCCTGGAGCGACAGGGGCCAGCCCCAGCATTTT. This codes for CAWSDRGQPQHF.

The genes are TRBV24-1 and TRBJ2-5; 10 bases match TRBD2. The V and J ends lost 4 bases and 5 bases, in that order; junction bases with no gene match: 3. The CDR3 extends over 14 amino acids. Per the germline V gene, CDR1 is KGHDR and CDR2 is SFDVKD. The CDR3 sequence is CATSEAGGVETQYF. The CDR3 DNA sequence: TGTGCCACCAGTGAAGCGGGAGGGGTGGAGACCCAGTACTTC.

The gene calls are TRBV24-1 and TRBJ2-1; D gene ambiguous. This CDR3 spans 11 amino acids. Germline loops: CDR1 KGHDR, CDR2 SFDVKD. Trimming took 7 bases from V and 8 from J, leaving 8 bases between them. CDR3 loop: CATRLADEQFF. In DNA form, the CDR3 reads TGTGCCACCAGATTAGCAGATGAGCAGTTCTTC.

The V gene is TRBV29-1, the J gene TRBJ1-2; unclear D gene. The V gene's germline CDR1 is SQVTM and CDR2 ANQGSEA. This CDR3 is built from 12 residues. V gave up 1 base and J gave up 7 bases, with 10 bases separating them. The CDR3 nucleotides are TGCAGCGTTGAAGTGGCGGGTGGTGGCTACACCTTC. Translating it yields CSVEVAGGGYTF.

As DNA, the CDR3 is TGTGCCAGTAGTATATTGGGCGGAATCGGGGCCGGGGAGCTGTTTTTT. It encodes CASSILGGIGAGELFF. The rearrangement uses TRBV19 and TRBJ2-2; TRBD2 is a possible D gene (5 bases). The germline gives CDR1 LNHDA, CDR2 SQIVND (reference sequence). Trimming pared 2 bases from V and 6 bases from J, leaving 16 bases between. CDR3 size: 16 residues. Complete variable domain (other parts from reference TRBV19 and TRBJ2-2): DGGITQSPKYLFRKEGQNVTLSCEQNLNHDAMYWYRQDPGQGLRLIYYSQIVNDFQKGDIAEGYSVSREKKESFPLTVTSAQKNPTAFYLCASSILGGIGAGELFFGEGSRLTVL.

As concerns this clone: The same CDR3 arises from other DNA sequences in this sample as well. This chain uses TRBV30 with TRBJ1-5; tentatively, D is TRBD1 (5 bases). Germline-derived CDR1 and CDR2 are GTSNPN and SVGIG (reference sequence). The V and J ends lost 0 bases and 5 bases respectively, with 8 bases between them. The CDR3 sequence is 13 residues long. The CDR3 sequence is CAWSVRGDQPQHF. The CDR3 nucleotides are TGTGCCTGGAGTGTAAGGGGCGATCAGCCCCAGCATTTT.

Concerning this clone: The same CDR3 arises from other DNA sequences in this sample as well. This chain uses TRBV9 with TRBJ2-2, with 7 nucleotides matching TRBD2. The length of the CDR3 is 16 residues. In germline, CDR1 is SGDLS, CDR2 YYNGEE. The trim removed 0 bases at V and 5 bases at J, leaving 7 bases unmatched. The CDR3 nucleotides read TGTGCCAGCAGCGTAGGGGTCGGGAGGAGTACCGGGGAGCTGTTTTTT. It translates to CASSVGVGRSTGELFF.

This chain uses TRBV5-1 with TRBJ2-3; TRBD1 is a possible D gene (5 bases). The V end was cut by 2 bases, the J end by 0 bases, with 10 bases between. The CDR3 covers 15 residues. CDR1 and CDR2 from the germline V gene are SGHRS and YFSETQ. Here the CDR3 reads CASSLEQASTDTQYF. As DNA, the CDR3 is TGCGCCAGCAGCTTAGAACAGGCGAGCACAGATACGCAGTATTTT.